This T cell receptor beta chain stems from a study of T cells in Graves' hyperthyroidism and ophthalmopathy. Whole-study results and caveats: Most thyroid clonotypes that were expanded above 0.001 also turned up in blood. Ophthalmopathy onset followed model prediction by a median approximately six months.

The investigators amplified TCR beta CDR3 regions from RNA transcripts. TCR CDR3 underwent first-round RT-PCR with the HTBI primer set. TCRdb processed the multiplex PCR reads anew with MiXCR; each CDR3 protein has one entry. Of hundreds of thousands of distinct CDR3 sequences in the sample, 38% were seen once. Turning to this clonotype: What it binds is not known. Possible read error: a much larger clone is one base away.

There are 14 residues in the CDR3. Germline CDR1 reads MGHDK; CDR2 reads SYGVNS. With 6 bases removed from V and 4 bases from J, the gap between germline ends came to 15 bases. Patients aged 18 to 65 with hyperthyroidism were newly diagnosed, with duration under 2 months. The sequence was obtained from a man aged 18-30 years with Graves' hyperthyroidism. The chain couples TRBV25-1 to TRBJ1-2, with D perhaps matching TRBD1 (6 bases). The source material was blood. The CDR3 DNA reads as TGTGCCAGCAGAACGAAGGACAGACTCTATGGCTACACCTTC. It codes for CASRTKDRLYGYTF.